The clone carrying this T cell receptor (beta chain) was observed a handful of times. The target antigen is unknown. A universal primer site was created by template switching, with the cDNA bearing unique molecular identifiers. TCRdb reanalysed the 5' RACE reads using MiXCR and keeps one entry per CDR3 protein. In the table there are about 210,000 distinct CDR3 sequences, around a tenth of which are singletons. Germline V gene sequence: CDR1 DFQATT, CDR2 SNEGSKA (reference sequence). J lost 10 bases, V lost 1 base, and 9 bases had no gene match. The CDR3 is made up of 13 amino acids. This sample was included in a study of identical twins. Study-wide points: A lower insertion count was a feature of abundant cord blood beta clonotypes, with no such feature in memory repertoires. Low generation probability was overrepresented in out-of-frame alpha sequences shared by twins.

Source material: memory (CD45RO+) T cells sorted from blood. J is TRBJ1-1 and V is TRBV20-1, with TRBD1 matching 7 bases. This TCR was recovered from a woman under 30 in good health. The CDR3 region has the DNA TGCAGTGCTAGAGGGGAAGGGGGCTTGGGAGCTTTCTTT. It specifies CSARGEGGLGAFF.